What follows are 5 T cell receptor beta chains derived from one specimen sequenced in a study of blood T cell repertoires in COVID-19 (dated by TCRdb to the early 2020s). Library preparation used the immunoSEQ multiplex PCR assay. Entries here come from immuneACCESS through TCRdb and include only in-frame sequences with V and J called. Some clones fail to appear in such tables; in the studies checked, an unresolved V gene covers under half of the shortfall, and the cause of the remainder is unknown. The sample records a few hundred thousand clones, roughly 85% of which are singletons. Approximately 3.6% of the sample is held by the ten biggest clonotypes. The sequenced sample consisted of peripheral blood. These receptors were obtained from a young woman with acute or convalescent COVID-19.

The rearrangement joins TRBV28 to TRBJ1-2; 9 nucleotides match TRBD1. V trimming: 3 bases; J trimming: 6 bases; junction bases outside the gene matches: 5. The germline V gene encodes CDR1 MDHEN and CDR2 SYDVKM. CDR3 length equals 14 residues. CDR3 DNA sequence: TGTGCCAGCAGTTTGTACAGGGGGCAGGATGGCTACACCTTC. The encoded protein is CASSLYRGQDGYTF.

The chain couples TRBV7-9 to TRBJ1-5, with D unresolved. CDR3 length: 17 residues. Germline V gene sequence: CDR1 SEHNR, CDR2 FQNEAQ (reference sequence). V was trimmed by 4 bases and J by 4 bases, leaving 20 bases between them. CDR3 sequence (DNA): TGTGCCAGCAGCTCTTCCTTGGGGAGGGTAGGAAATCAGCCCCAGCATTTT. It codes for CASSSSLGRVGNQPQHF.

In this sample, this clone turned up once. The chain recombines TRBV5-1 with TRBJ2-7; 7 nucleotides line up with TRBD1. Germline values: CDR1 SGHRS, CDR2 YFSETQ. Trimming removed 3 bases from V and 6 bases from J; junction bases left unmatched: 9. This CDR3 comprises 14 residues. CDR3 sequence: CASSSGGRGTEQYF. DNA of the CDR3: TGCGCCAGCAGCTCAGGGGGACGAGGAACCGAGCAGTACTTC.

The genes are TRBV6-6 and TRBJ1-4, with 8 bases identical to TRBD1. J lost 8 bases, V lost 7 bases, and 12 bases had no gene match. The germline gives CDR1 MNHNY, CDR2 SVGAGI (reference sequence). The CDR3 is made up of 15 amino acids. The CDR3 coding sequence is TGTGCCAGCAACCGCTACAGGGGGAGACGGGAAAAACTGTTTTTT. As protein: CASNRYRGRREKLFF.

The chain is built from TRBV30 and TRBJ1-3, with D uncertain. Deletions cut 4 bases from V and 2 bases from J, with 9 bases between. Germline V CDR1 and CDR2: GTSNPN, SVGIG (reference sequence). The CDR3 spans 13 residues. The CDR3 reads CAWNPGAGNTIYF. In DNA form, the CDR3 reads TGTGCCTGGAATCCCGGGGCTGGAAACACCATATATTTT.